The clone carrying this TCR beta chain has at least ten counts. What it binds is not known. This entry comes from a study of T cells in Graves' hyperthyroidism and ophthalmopathy. Whole-study context: Staff took peripheral blood when the initial diagnosis was made, before any treatment began. General study points: Before onset, by a median of about seven months, the model predicted ophthalmopathy. The authors' 13 V-J model separated ophthalmopathy from stable hyperthyroidism.

Sampled blood dates from first hyperthyroidism diagnosis, and it precedes any ophthalmopathy symptoms. Trimming took off 3 bases at V and 10 bases at J, with 13 bases between the two ends. The CDR3 consists of 13 residues. The V gene's germline CDR1 is SGHVS and CDR2 FNYEAQ. RNA transcripts served as the template for amplifying TCR beta CDR3 regions. During a first-round RT-PCR of the TCR CDR3, the HTBI primer set was used. One entry per CDR3 protein results from TCRdb running MiXCR on the multiplex PCR reads. The data contain some 300,000 distinct CDR3 sequences, 10% to 15% of them singletons. The receptor was isolated from a woman in her thirties with Graves' hyperthyroidism that later progressed to Graves' ophthalmopathy. Sequenced input: blood. The chain joins TRBV7-6 to TRBJ2-1; D not resolved. The CDR3 here is CASSLTGSGEQFF. The DNA for the CDR3 is TGTGCCAGCAGCTTGACCGGCTCCGGGGAGCAGTTCTTC.